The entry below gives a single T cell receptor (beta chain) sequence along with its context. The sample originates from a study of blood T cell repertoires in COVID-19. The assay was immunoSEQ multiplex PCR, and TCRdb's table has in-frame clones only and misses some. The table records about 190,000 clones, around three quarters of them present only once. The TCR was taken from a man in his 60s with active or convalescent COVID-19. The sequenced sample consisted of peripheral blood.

CDR3 in amino acids: CASSLQVPYEQYF. The CDR3 coding sequence is TGTGCCAGCAGCTTACAGGTCCCCTACGAGCAGTACTTC. This rearrangement joins TRBV7-2 to TRBJ2-7; D is unclear. The V gene lost 2 bases and the J gene lost 2 bases, with 7 bases spanning the gap. Germline lookup yields CDR1 SGHTA and CDR2 FQGNSA. This CDR3 has 13 residues. The complete variable domain, with remaining parts taken from reference TRBV7-2 and TRBJ2-7, reads GAGVSQSPSNKVTEKGKDVELRCDPISGHTALYWYRQSLGQGLEFLIYFQGNSAPDKSGLPSDRFSAERTGGSVSTLTIQRTQQEDSAVYLCASSLQVPYEQYFGPGTRLTVT.